This entry features one T cell receptor (beta chain) sequence. Its antigen is as yet unknown. Germline V gene data show CDR1 as SEHNR and CDR2 as FQNEAQ (reference sequence). The trim removed 5 bases at V and 8 bases at J, leaving 6 bases unmatched. The CDR3 is 13 amino acids. cDNA came from roughly 0.53 to 1 ug RNA primed by random hexamers. Using its own MiXCR run on the immunoSEQ multiplex PCR reads, TCRdb lists one record per CDR3 protein. This table holds around 81,000 distinct CDR3 sequences, 94% found once. This sample is drawn from a study of CD8 T cells in Susac syndrome. Study observations and caveats: Clonal expansion of Susac CD8+ cells peaked in TEMRA cells, and it also peaked in active patients.

This sequence originates from a human donor with Susac syndrome. This chain uses TRBV7-9 with TRBJ2-3, with 8 bases aligning to TRBD2. Sequencing was performed on CD8+ T cells from PBMCs. The CDR3 spells CASSPAAGGTQYF. CDR3 DNA sequence: TGTGCCAGCAGCCCCGCGGCGGGAGGTACGCAGTATTTT.